This TCR beta chain was identified in a study of T cells after yellow fever vaccination. The study made its TCR cDNA through 5'RACE template switching. That step introduced a universal primer site along with UMIs. TCRdb reprocessed the 5' RACE reads via MiXCR and lists one record per CDR3 protein. The table records about 580,000 distinct CDR3 sequences, approximately 16% of them present only once. The sequence came from a man aged 18 to 29 who received the YFV17D yellow fever vaccine. The material sequenced was PBMCs, taken more than 4 days after the first yellow fever vaccination.

The CDR3 region has the DNA TGTGCCAGCAGCTTGAAGGAGTACCGGAACACTGAAGCTTTCTTT. The encoded protein is CASSLKEYRNTEAFF. The chain has TRBV5-6 and TRBJ1-1; the D is unclear. Trimming took 1 base from V and 1 from J, leaving 11 bases between them. There are 15 residues in the CDR3. Germline CDR1 and CDR2: SGHDT and YYEEEE.